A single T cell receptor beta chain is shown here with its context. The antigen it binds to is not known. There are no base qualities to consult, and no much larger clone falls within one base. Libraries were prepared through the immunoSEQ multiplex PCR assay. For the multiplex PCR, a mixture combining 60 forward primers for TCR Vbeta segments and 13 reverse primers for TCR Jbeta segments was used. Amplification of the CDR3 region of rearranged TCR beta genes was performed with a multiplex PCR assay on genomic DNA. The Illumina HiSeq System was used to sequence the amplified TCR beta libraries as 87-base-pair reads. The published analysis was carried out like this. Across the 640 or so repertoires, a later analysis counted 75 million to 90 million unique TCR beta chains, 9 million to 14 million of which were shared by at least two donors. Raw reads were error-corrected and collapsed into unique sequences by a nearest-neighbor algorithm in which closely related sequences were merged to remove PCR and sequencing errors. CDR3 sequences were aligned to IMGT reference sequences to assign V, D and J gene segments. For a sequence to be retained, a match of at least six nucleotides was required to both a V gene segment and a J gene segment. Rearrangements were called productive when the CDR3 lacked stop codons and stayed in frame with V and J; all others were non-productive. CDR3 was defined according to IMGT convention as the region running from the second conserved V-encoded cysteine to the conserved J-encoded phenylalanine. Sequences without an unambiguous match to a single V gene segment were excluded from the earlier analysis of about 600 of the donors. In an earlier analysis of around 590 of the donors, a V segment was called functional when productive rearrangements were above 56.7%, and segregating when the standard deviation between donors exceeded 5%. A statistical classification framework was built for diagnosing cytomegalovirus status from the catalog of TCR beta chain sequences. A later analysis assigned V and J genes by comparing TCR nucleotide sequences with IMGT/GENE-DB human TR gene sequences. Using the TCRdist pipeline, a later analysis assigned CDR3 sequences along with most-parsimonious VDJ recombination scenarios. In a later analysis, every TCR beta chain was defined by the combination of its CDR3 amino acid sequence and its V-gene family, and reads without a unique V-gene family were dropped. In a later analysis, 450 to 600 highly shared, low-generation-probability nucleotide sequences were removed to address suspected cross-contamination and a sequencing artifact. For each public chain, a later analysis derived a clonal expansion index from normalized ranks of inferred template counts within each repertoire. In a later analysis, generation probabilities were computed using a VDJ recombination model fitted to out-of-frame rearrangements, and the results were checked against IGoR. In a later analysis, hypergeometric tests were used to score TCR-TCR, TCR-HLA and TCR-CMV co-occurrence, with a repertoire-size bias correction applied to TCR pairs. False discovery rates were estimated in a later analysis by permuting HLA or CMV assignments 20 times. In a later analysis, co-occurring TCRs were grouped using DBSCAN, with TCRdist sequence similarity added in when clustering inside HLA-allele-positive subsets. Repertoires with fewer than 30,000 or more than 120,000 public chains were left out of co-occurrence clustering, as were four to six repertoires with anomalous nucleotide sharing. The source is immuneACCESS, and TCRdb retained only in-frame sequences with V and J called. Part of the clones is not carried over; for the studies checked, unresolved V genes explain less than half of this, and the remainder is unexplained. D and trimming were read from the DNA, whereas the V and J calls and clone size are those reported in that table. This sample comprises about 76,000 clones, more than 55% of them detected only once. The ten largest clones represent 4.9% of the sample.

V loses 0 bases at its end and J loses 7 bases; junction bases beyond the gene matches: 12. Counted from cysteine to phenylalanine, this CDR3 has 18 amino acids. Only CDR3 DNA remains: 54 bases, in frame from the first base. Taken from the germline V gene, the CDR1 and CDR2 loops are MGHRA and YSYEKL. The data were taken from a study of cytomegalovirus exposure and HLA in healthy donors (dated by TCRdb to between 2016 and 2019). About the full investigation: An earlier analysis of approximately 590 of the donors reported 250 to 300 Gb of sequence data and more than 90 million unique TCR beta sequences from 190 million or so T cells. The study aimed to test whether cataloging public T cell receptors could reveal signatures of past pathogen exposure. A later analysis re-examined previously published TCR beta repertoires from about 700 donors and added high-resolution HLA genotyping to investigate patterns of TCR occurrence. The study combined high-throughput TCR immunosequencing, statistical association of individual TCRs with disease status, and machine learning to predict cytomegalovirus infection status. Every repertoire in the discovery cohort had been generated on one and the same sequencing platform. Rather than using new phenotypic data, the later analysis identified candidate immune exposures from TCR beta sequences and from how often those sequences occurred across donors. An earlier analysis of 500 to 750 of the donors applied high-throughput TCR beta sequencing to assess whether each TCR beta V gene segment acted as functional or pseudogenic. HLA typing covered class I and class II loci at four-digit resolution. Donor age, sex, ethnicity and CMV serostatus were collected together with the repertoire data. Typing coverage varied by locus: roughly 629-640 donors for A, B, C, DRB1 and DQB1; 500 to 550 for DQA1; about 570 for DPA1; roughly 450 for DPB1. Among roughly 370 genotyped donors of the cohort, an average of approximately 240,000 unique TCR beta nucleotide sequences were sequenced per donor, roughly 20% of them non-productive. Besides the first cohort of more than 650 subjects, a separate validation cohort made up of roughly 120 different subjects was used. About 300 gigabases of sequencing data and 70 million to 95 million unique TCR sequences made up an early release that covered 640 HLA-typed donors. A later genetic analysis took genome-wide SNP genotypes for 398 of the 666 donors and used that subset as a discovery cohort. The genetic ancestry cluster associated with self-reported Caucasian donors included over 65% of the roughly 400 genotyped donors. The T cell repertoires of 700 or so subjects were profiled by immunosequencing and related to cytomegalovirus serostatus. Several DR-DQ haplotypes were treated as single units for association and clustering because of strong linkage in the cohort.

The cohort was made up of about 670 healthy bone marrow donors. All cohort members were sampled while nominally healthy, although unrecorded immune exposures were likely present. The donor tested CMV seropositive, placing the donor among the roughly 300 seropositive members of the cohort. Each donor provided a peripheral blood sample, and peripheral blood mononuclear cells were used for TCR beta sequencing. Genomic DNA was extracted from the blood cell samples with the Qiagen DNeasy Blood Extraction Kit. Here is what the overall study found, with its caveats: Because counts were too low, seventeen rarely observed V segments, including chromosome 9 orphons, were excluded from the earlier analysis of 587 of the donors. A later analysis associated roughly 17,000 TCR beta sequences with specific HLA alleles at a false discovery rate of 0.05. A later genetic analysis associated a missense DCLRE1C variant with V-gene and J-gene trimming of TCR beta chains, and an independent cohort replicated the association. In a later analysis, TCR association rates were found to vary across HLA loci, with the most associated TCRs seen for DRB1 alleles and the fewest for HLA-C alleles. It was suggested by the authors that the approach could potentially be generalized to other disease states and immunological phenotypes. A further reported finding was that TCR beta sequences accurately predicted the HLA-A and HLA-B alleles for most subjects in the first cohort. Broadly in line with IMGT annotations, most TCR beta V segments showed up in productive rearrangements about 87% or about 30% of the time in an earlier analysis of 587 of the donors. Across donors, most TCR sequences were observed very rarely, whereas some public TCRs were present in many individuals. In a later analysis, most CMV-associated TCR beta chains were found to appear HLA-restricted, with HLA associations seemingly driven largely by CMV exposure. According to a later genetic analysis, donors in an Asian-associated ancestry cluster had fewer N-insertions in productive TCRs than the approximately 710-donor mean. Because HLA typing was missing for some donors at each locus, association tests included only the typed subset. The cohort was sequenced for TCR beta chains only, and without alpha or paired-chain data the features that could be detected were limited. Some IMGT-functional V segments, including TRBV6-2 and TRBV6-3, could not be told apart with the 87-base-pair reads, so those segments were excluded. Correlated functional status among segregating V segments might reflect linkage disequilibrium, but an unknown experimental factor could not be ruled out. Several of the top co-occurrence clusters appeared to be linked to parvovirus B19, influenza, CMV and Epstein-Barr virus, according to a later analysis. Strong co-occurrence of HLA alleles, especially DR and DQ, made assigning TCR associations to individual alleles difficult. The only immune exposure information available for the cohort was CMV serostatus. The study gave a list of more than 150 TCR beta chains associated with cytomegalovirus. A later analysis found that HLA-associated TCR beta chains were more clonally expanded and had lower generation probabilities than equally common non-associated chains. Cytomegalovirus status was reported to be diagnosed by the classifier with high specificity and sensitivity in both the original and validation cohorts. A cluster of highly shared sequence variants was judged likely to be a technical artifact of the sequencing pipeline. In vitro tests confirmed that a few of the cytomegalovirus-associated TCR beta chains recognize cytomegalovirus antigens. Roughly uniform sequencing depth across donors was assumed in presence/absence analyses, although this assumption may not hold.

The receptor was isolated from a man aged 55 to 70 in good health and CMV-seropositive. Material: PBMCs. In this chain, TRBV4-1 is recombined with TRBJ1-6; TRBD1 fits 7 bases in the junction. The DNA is TGCGCCAGCAGCCAAGACCGACAGGGCGGACTGGGGAATTCACCCCTCCACTTT. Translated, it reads CASSQDRQGGLGNSPLHF.